The T cell receptor (beta chain) under discussion was sequenced for a study of siplizumab effects on memory and regulatory T cells. Broader study findings: Alloreactive sequences traceable to unstimulated CD4+ memory cells were significantly reduced by siplizumab. The diversity of naive T cells seemed greater than that of memory cells, and their alloresponse contribution seemed major.

Comment on this clone: The antigen is undetermined.

The assay was immunoSEQ multiplex PCR, and TCRdb's table has in-frame clones only and misses some. The sample includes some 100,000 clones, approximately 90% of them seen just once. The CDR3 totals 14 residues. Trimming cost V 5 bases and J 2 bases, with 11 bases left between them. From germline, CDR1 is SGHRS and CDR2 YFSETQ. The chain has TRBV5-1 and TRBJ2-1; possibly TRBD1 for D (6 bases). The source material was Tregs sorted from blood. This receptor was obtained from a human donor in good health. CDR3 loop: CASSSDSTYNEQFF. The CDR3 nucleotides are TGCGCCAGCAGTTCGGACAGCACCTACAATGAGCAGTTCTTC.